The 17 T cell receptor beta chains reported below all come from one sample, sequenced in a study of control samples from healthy donors and cancer patients. The assay was immunoSEQ multiplex PCR, and TCRdb's table has in-frame clones only and misses some. This table holds more than 95,000 clones, around 88% found once. The material sequenced was PBMCs. Receptors originate from a man in his sixties with lung cancer.

The chain has TRBV7-9 and TRBJ1-2; TRBD1 might be the D (5 bases). CDR1 is SEHNR, CDR2 FQNEAQ, per germline (reference sequence). The CDR3 has 14 residues. With 4 bases removed from V and 6 bases from J, the gap between germline ends came to 15 bases. The CDR3 DNA follows: TGTGCCAGCAGCTCCGGGGCAGGGACGGATGGCTACACCTTC. Amino acids: CASSSGAGTDGYTF.

This clone was picked up one time. The chain employs TRBV5-6 and TRBJ1-5; tentative D call: TRBD1 (6 bases). The CDR3 length is 13 residues. Germline V lookup: CDR1 SGHDT, CDR2 YYEEEE. Trimming stripped 2 bases from V and 9 bases from J, with 12 bases between. The CDR3 DNA reads as TGTGCCAGCAGCTTCCGGGACAACAGGCCCCAGCATTTT. Translation gives CASSFRDNRPQHF.

The genes are TRBV2 and TRBJ1-1, with D perhaps matching TRBD1 (6 bases). The V end was cut by 6 bases, the J end by 1 base, with 15 bases between. The germline V gene encodes CDR1 SNHLY and CDR2 FYNNEI. This CDR3 has 15 amino acids. The CDR3 loop is CASRRQESPNTEAFF. CDR3 nucleotide sequence: TGTGCCAGCAGGAGACAGGAAAGTCCGAACACTGAAGCTTTCTTT.

This chain links TRBV5-1 with TRBJ1-2; the match to TRBD1 covers 9 bases. Germline trimming cut 3 bases from V and 5 bases from J; bases unmatched to any gene: 8. Germline loops: CDR1 SGHRS, CDR2 YFSETQ. The CDR3 has 15 amino acids. The CDR3 region is CASSSTSGQGYGYTF. The CDR3 bases are TGCGCCAGCAGCTCCACTTCGGGACAGGGTTATGGCTACACCTTC.

This rearrangement joins TRBV12-3 or TRBV12-4 to TRBJ1-5; tentative D call: TRBD1 (5 bases). The CDR3 contains 13 residues. V dropped 3 bases and J dropped 5 bases, with 8 bases sitting between them. CDR3 DNA sequence: TGTGCCAGCAGTTTGCGGGGCGATCAGCCCCAGCATTTT. Protein sequence: CASSLRGDQPQHF.

The chain has TRBV2 and TRBJ1-5; 8 nucleotides match TRBD1. The CDR3 length is 16 residues. The germline V gene has CDR1 SNHLY and CDR2 FYNNEI. Germline trimming cut 4 bases from V and 4 bases from J; bases unmatched to any gene: 9. The CDR3 region has the DNA TGTGCCAGCAGTGGGTCAGGACAGGGTTTTAATCAGCCCCAGCATTTT. This translates into CASSGSGQGFNQPQHF.

This clone was seen only once. V gene TRBV7-2 combines with J gene TRBJ2-5; the D gene is possibly TRBD2 (5 bases). The CDR3 covers 13 residues. CDR1 is SGHTA and CDR2 is FQGNSA in the germline V gene. V was clipped by 5 bases and J by 9 bases, with 16 bases between them. CDR3 bases: TGTGCCAGCAGCCCTCAGACTCGGGGTCCCCAGTACTTC. It codes for CASSPQTRGPQYF.

The chain couples TRBV20-1 to TRBJ1-2; the D is unclear. Deletions cut 6 bases from V and 2 bases from J, with 7 bases between. The CDR3 consists of 11 residues. Germline V gene data show CDR1 as DFQATT and CDR2 as SNEGSKA (reference sequence). CDR3 in amino acids: CSARRNYGYTF. The CDR3, as DNA: TGCAGTGCCCGCAGAAACTATGGCTACACCTTC.

The chain couples TRBV5-1 to TRBJ1-3; no clear D gene. V lost 4 bases, J lost 4 bases, and 15 bases lay in between. There are 15 residues in the CDR3. The V gene's germline CDR1 is SGHRS and CDR2 YFSETQ. DNA of the CDR3: TGCGCCAGCAGCAGCGAACTTACCACAGGAAACACCATATATTTT. This codes for CASSSELTTGNTIYF. Full variable domain (rest looked up from reference TRBV5-1 and TRBJ1-3): KAGVTQTPRYLIKTRGQQVTLSCSPISGHRSVSWYQQTPGQGLQFLFEYFSETQRNKGNFPGRFSGRQFSNSRSEMNVSTLELGDSALYLCASSSELTTGNTIYFGEGSWLTVV.

A remark on this clone: Germline and junction disagree at one end, which may indicate a read error. V usage is TRBV24-1 and J usage is TRBJ1-2; D ambiguous. The germline V gene has CDR1 KGHDR and CDR2 SFDVKD. The CDR3 is made up of 13 amino acids. As DNA, the CDR3 is TGTGCCACCAGTGATACCCCTTTCCGGGCCTTCATCTTC. Translation: CATSDTPFRAFIF.

The chain recombines TRBV6-4 with TRBJ2-5, with 7 bases aligning to TRBD2. Germline CDR1 reads MRHNA; CDR2 reads SNTAGT. The CDR3 consists of 15 residues. The V and J ends lost 3 bases and 5 bases, in that order; junction bases with no gene match: 9. The CDR3 protein is CASSEAPGTMETQYF. The CDR3 nucleotides read TGTGCCAGCAGTGAGGCCCCCGGGACTATGGAGACCCAGTACTTC.

This clone came up once. This chain connects TRBV6-1 to TRBJ2-2; a possible D gene is TRBD1 (5 bases). The V end was cut by 4 bases, the J end by 0 bases, with 12 bases between. The germline CDR1 and CDR2 sequences are MNHNS and SASEGT. This CDR3 region has 16 residues. The CDR3 coding sequence is TGTGCCAGCAGTGCCAGACAGTTCGCGAACACCGGGGAGCTGTTTTTT. Translation gives CASSARQFANTGELFF.

Regarding this clone: At one boundary the junction diverges from the germline segment, which might be a read error. The gene calls are TRBV27 and TRBJ2-2; 9 positions match TRBD2. The CDR3 spans 17 residues. CDR1 MNHEY and CDR2 SMNVEV come from the germline V gene (reference sequence). The CDR3 DNA is TGCGCCAGCAGTCCACAAACGCGGGGGGGCCGGACCGGGGAGCTGTTTTTT. Translation gives CASSPQTRGGRTGELFF.

The chain uses TRBV5-1 and TRBJ1-2; D unresolved. The CDR3 runs to 14 residues. V was pared by 0 bases and J by 4 bases, with 10 bases between. Per germline, CDR1 SGHRS and CDR2 YFSETQ. CDR3 amino acids: CASSLAPPTYGYTF. CDR3 nucleotide sequence: TGCGCCAGCAGCTTGGCCCCACCGACCTATGGCTACACCTTC.

The V call is TRBV2, the J call TRBJ1-1; 7 positions agree with TRBD1. The CDR3 has 13 residues. V lost 5 bases to trimming and J lost 5 bases; unmatched junction nucleotides: 5. CDR1 and CDR2 (germline): SNHLY, FYNNEI. The CDR3 DNA sequence: TGTGCCAGCAGTATGGACAGGAGTACTGAAGCTTTCTTT. This sequence encodes CASSMDRSTEAFF.

V is TRBV27 and J is TRBJ2-6; D ambiguous. The CDR3 is 16 amino acids. The germline gives CDR1 MNHEY, CDR2 SMNVEV (reference sequence). V lost 3 bases and J lost 0, with 9 bases in between. CDR3 region: CASSLRGPSGANVLTF. For the CDR3, the DNA is TGTGCCAGCAGTTTGCGAGGCCCCTCTGGGGCCAACGTCCTGACTTTC.

The CDR3 sequence: CASSASQGAHGYTF. For the CDR3, the DNA is TGTGCCAGCAGCGCTTCACAGGGGGCTCATGGCTACACCTTC. The chain employs TRBV13 and TRBJ1-2; 9 bases match TRBD1. Germline V gene lookup returns CDR1 PRHDT and CDR2 FYEKMQ (reference sequence). The CDR3 length is 14 residues. After removal of 5 bases from V and 6 bases from J, the junction contained 7 bases not matched to a gene.